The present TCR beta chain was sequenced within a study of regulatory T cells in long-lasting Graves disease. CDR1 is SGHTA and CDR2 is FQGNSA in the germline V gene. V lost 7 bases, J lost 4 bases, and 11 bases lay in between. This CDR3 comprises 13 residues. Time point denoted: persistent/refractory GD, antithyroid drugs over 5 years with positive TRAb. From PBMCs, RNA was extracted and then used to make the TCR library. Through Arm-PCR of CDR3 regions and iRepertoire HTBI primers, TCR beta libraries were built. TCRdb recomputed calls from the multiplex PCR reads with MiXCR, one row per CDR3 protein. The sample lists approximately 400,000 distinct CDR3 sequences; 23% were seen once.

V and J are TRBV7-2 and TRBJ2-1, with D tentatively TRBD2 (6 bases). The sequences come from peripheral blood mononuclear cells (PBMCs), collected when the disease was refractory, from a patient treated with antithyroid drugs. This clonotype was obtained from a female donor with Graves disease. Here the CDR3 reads CASNGGEYNEQFF. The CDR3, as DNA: TGTGCCAGCAACGGCGGGGAATACAATGAGCAGTTCTTC.